The rows below give T cell receptor beta chains drawn from one sample of a study of technical replicates of blood from a few donors. Sequencing was performed with immunoSEQ multiplex PCR; in TCRdb, only in-frame clones are kept and a portion is missing. This table has approximately 75,000 clones, 97% appearing once. Sequenced: T cells isolated from PBMCs. Source of these receptors: a human donor in good health. Both conserved end residues are part of each CDR3. Fields, in order: D gene, CDR3 length, V gene, clone size, J gene, CDR3 DNA, CDR3 protein. D genes are given only for firm matches. Not every row has a clone size; where given, it reads once, few, many or a size class.

>NA|14|TRBV28|NA|TRBJ2-7
TGTGCCAGCAGTCACAGGTTGGGGTCCTACGAGCAGTACTTC
CASSHRLGSYEQYF
>NA|14|TRBV13|NA|TRBJ2-2
TGTGCCAGCAGCTTAGAGAGCCCGGGCGGGGAGCTGTTTTTT
CASSLESPGGELFF
>NA|15|TRBV11-2|NA|TRBJ2-1
TGTGCCAGCAGCCTCCGGGACTCGATCTACAATGAGCAGTTCTTC
CASSLRDSIYNEQFF
>NA|17|TRBV7-9|once|TRBJ2-2
TGTGCCAGCACCTACCGTCAGGATAGTAAGGACACCGGGGAGCTGTTTTTT
CASTYRQDSKDTGELFF
>NA|17|TRBV4-3|NA|TRBJ2-3
TGCGCCAGCAGCCAAGATCCCCCACAGGGAGAGACAGATACGCAGTATTTT
CASSQDPPQGETDTQYF
>TRBD1|12|TRBV27|NA|TRBJ2-7
TGTGCCACCTTGGACAGGGCTCTCGAGCAGTACTTC
CATLDRALEQYF
>NA|15|TRBV7-2|NA|TRBJ1-3
TGTGCCAGCACCCGGGGGGAGTTCGGAGGCAACACCATATATTTT
CASTRGEFGGNTIYF
>TRBD1|14|TRBV4-1|NA|TRBJ1-1
TGCGCCAGCAGCCAAGCAGGGGGGAACACTGAAGCTTTCTTT
CASSQAGGNTEAFF
>TRBD2|14|TRBV2|NA|TRBJ2-7
TGTGCCAGAGGGACTAGCGGGAGGGCCTACGAGCAGTACTTC
CARGTSGRAYEQYF
>NA|13|TRBV27|NA|TRBJ2-5
TGTGCCAGCAGTTTTATAGGGGTAGAGACCCAGTACTTC
CASSFIGVETQYF
>NA|12|TRBV27|NA|TRBJ1-1
TGTGCCAGCAGGCCACAGGGCTCTGAAGCTTTCTTT
CASRPQGSEAFF
>NA|15|TRBV12-5|NA|TRBJ2-3
TGTGCTAGTGGAAACTGGGGACACCGCACAGATACGCAGTATTTT
CASGNWGHRTDTQYF
>NA|15|TRBV2|NA|TRBJ1-5
TGTGCCAGCAGTGAAACGGGGGGGAGCAATCAGCCCCAGCATTTT
CASSETGGSNQPQHF
>NA|14|TRBV30|NA|TRBJ1-1
TGTGCCTGGAGTGTACTCCTACGGGACACTGAAGCTTTCTTT
CAWSVLLRDTEAFF
>NA|18|TRBV25-1|NA|TRBJ2-6
TGTGCCAGCAGTCCAGGACTAGGGGGTCCCTCTGGGGCCAACGTCCTGACTTTC
CASSPGLGGPSGANVLTF
>TRBD2|16|TRBV4-1|NA|TRBJ2-7
TGCGCCAGCAGCCAAGGAACTAGCGGGAGGAACCACGAGCAGTACTTC
CASSQGTSGRNHEQYF
>TRBD1|16|TRBV4-1|NA|TRBJ1-2
TGCGCCAGCAGCCAAGTCCCGGACAGGGAGCTCTATGGCTACACCTTC
CASSQVPDRELYGYTF
>TRBD2|12|TRBV19|NA|TRBJ2-1
TGTGCCAGTAGTATAACCGGGACTACCCCGTTCTTC
CASSITGTTPFF
>TRBD2|17|TRBV19|NA|TRBJ2-1
TGTGCCACCTCGAGGACTAGCGGTGGAAGCTCCTACAATGAGCAGTTCTTC
CATSRTSGGSSYNEQFF
>TRBD1|15|TRBV30|NA|TRBJ1-4
TGTGCCTGGAGTGTAGGGACAGGGGGCCTTGAAAAACTGTTTTTT
CAWSVGTGGLEKLFF
>NA|14|TRBV6-5|NA|TRBJ1-5
TGTGCCAGCAGTTACTCCGGGTTCGGCCAGCCCCAGCATTTT
CASSYSGFGQPQHF
>NA|15|TRBV5-1|NA|TRBJ2-5
TGCGCCAGCAGCCCCCAGGGAGGGGGCCAAGAGACCCAGTACTTC
CASSPQGGGQETQYF
>NA|12|TRBV6-5|NA|TRBJ1-4
TGTGCCAGCATGGACAGTAATGAAAAACTGTTTTTT
CASMDSNEKLFF
>NA|14|TRBV2|NA|TRBJ1-3
TGTGCCAGCAGAATAGGGACTGAAGGAAACACCATATATTTT
CASRIGTEGNTIYF
>NA|13|TRBV19|NA|TRBJ1-5
TGTGCCAGTAGTATGCAGAGCAATCAGCCCCAGCATTTT
CASSMQSNQPQHF
>TRBD1|15|TRBV7-8|NA|TRBJ1-5
TGTGCCAGCAGCCCCGGACAGGGACTCTATCAGCCCCAGCATTTT
CASSPGQGLYQPQHF
>NA|12|TRBV2|NA|TRBJ2-7
TGTGCCAGCACGAACAGAGCATACGAGCAGTACTTC
CASTNRAYEQYF
>NA|15|TRBV9|NA|TRBJ2-7
TGTGCCAGCAGCCCCTGGCCGACTGATTCCTACGAGCAGTACTTC
CASSPWPTDSYEQYF
>NA|14|TRBV13|NA|TRBJ2-1
TGTGCCAGCAGCGTCTGGCCAGCGTACAATGAGCAGTTCTTC
CASSVWPAYNEQFF
>TRBD2|13|TRBV7-2|NA|TRBJ2-5
TGTGCCAGCAGCTTAACTAGCGCAGAGACCCAGTACTTC
CASSLTSAETQYF
>TRBD1|18|TRBV28|NA|TRBJ1-1
TGTGCCAGCAGTTTAGTCCAGGGGGCATGGGGGTTAGACACTGAAGCTTTCTTT
CASSLVQGAWGLDTEAFF